The clone carrying this TCR beta chain was recorded a few times. The source of the sample is a study of T-cell memory formation after mild COVID-19. With 2 bases clipped from V and 2 bases from J, the junction kept 3 bases outside the gene matches. The CDR3 covers 15 residues. Germline CDR1 reads SGDLS; CDR2 reads YYNGEE. MiXCR was run by TCRdb on the 5' RACE reads, yielding one entry per CDR3 protein. Seen here are about 110,000 distinct CDR3 sequences, roughly 12% observed once, and the top ten hold under 30%. This TCR derives from an adult woman who had mild COVID-19 (a few samples of this study predate the infection). Cell type and time point are not known. The rearrangement uses TRBV9 and TRBJ2-3; TRBD2 aligns across 9 bases. Sequenced: PBMCs or a T cell subset sorted from them (not recorded which). The CDR3 coding sequence is TGTGCCAGCAGCGTGAGCGGGAGGACCACAGATACGCAGTATTTT. This encodes CASSVSGRTTDTQYF.